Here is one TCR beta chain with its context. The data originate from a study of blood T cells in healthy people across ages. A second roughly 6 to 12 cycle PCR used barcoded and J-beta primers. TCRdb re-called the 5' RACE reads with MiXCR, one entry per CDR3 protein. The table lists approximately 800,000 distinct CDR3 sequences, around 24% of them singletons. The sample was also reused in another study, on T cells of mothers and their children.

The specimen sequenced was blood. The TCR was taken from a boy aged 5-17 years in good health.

This chain's CDR3 is CASSLAQGTKETQYF. The DNA of the CDR3 is TGCGCCAGCAGCTTGGCTCAGGGTACTAAAGAGACCCAGTACTTC. The chain is built from TRBV5-1 and TRBJ2-5; weak D call: TRBD1 (5 bases). The V end was cut by 0 bases, the J end by 3 bases, with 12 bases between. In germline, CDR1 is SGHRS, CDR2 YFSETQ. This CDR3 has 15 residues.